Included here is one TCR beta chain sequence, with context. This receptor's antigen is unknown. Base quality data are lacking; no much larger clone is found one base away. The library was made by 5' RACE. The instrument was an Illumina HiSeq 2000. Template switching added a universal primer binding site, and the final cDNA carried a unique molecular identifier that allowed TCR cDNA molecules to be counted accurately. Specific primers in the conserved constant-segment region were used to synthesize first-strand cDNA for TCR alpha and beta chains. To control for contamination, every cDNA library was double barcoded, receiving both a SMART-Mk sample barcode and Illumina barcodes. Two successive PCR steps introduced TruSeq adapter sequences along with Illumina sample barcodes. The TCR alpha and beta cDNA libraries were sequenced on the Illumina HiSeq platform using custom primers. Turning to the authors' computational methods: Raw reads were processed with MiGEC to extract unique molecular identifiers, and MiXCR was used to determine CDR3 positions. Recombination models were inferred per individual with the repgenHMM and IGoR tools using an EM algorithm. Shared clonotype analysis was performed with the tcR package in R, normalizing sharing by the product of cloneset sizes. Out-of-frame nonproductive sequences were analyzed to study raw recombination free of thymic and clonal selection effects. The public reads were reprocessed in TCRdb via fastp at Q25 and MiXCR, keeping in-frame beta chains. Rows matching on CDR3 protein sequence are summarized as one entry with the most common DNA and genes. The V and J calls were not made by the authors but by TCRdb's processing. The sample table records roughly 250,000 distinct CDR3 sequences; 11% to 15% of these occur just once. Approximately 9.3% of the sample comes from the top ten.

Every donor was a healthy Caucasian. Miltenyi CD45RO+ enrichment and human naive T-cell isolation kits were used to isolate memory (CD45RO+) and naive T cells from PBMC. The data originate from a study of identical twins (TCRdb year 2016). With regard to the full study: To test whether fetal clonotypes persist, the study used deep sequencing on TCR alpha and beta repertoires from monozygotic twins, unrelated adults of various ages, and cord blood. Replicate twin experiments were performed at different times using different library preparation protocols to rule out contamination. General conclusions and limits of the study: Fewer insertions were carried by abundant cord blood beta clonotypes, a similar but weaker trend appeared in young adult naive repertoires, and no such trend appeared in memory repertoires. Out-of-frame TCR alpha sharing in monozygotic twins was systematically underestimated by recombination models, whereas sharing between unrelated individuals was in agreement with the recombination models. Compared with coincidental sharing between unrelated individuals, out-of-frame TCR alpha sequences shared between twins showed an excess of sequences with low generation probability. Zero-insertion analyses could be partly confounded by invariant T cells such as MAIT and iNKT, although diverse VJ usage argued against such confounding for most clonotypes. A weaker excess of twin sharing was found in beta out-of-frame sequences because the signal-to-noise ratio was lowered by fewer shared sequences. Because the same donors could not be followed over many years, the conclusions depended on cross-sectional statistical analysis.

The cysteine opens and the phenylalanine closes a CDR3 of 12 amino acids. CDR3 DNA only is kept here, 36 bases in frame from base 1. Trimming costs V 3 bases and J 6 bases, and their ends lie 7 bases apart. CDR1 LNHNV and CDR2 YYDKDF were looked up in the germline V gene (reference sequence). Recombination linked TRBV15 to TRBJ2-3; the D gene cannot be named for sure. This receptor was obtained from a woman aged 18-30 years in good health. The sequencing input was memory (CD45RO+) T cells sorted from blood. The sample's cell subset or site label, decoded: CD45RO+ enriched T cells. Here is the DNA: TGTGCCACCAGCAGGGCCCTGGATACGCAGTATTTT. This yields the protein CATSRALDTQYF.